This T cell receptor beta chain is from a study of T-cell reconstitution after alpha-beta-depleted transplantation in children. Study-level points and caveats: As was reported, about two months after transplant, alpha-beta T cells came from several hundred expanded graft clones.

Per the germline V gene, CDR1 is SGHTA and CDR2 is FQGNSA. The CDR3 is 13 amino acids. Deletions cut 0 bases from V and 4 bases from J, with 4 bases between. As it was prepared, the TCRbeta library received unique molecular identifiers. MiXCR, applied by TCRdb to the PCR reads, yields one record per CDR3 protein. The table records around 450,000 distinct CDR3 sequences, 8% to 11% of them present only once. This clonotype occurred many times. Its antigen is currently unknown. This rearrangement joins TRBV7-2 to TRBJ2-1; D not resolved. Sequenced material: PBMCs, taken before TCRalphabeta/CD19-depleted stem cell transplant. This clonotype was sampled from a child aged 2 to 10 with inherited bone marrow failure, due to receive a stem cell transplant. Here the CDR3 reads CASSLAAYNEQFF. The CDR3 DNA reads TGTGCCAGCAGCTTAGCCGCTTACAATGAGCAGTTCTTC. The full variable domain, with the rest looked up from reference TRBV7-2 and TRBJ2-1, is GAGVSQSPSNKVTEKGKDVELRCDPISGHTALYWYRQSLGQGLEFLIYFQGNSAPDKSGLPSDRFSAERTGGSVSTLTIQRTQQEDSAVYLCASSLAAYNEQFFGPGTRLTVL.